Below, 24 T cell receptor beta chains from the same sample are listed, as sequenced in a study of T cell responses to AZD1222 COVID-19 vaccine. Sequencing used immunoSEQ multiplex PCR; TCRdb keeps in-frame clones, though not all of them. The sample has about 170,000 clones; 85% to 95% are singletons. Material: peripheral blood, obtained on day 0 of AZD1222 vaccination. Receptors originate from an adult in good health.

This clone has a single count. V gene TRBV19 combines with J gene TRBJ1-1; D uncertain. The germline CDR1 and CDR2 sequences are LNHDA and SQIVND (reference sequence). The ends were cut back, 9 bases at V and 0 bases at J, with 14 bases in the middle. The CDR3 runs to 14 residues. CDR3 sequence reads: CASRTASMNTEAFF. CDR3 DNA sequence: TGTGCCAGCCGGACGGCCAGTATGAACACTGAAGCTTTCTTT.

The rearrangement links TRBV7-9 to TRBJ1-6, with a weak D call TRBD1 (6 bases). Germline V gene sequence: CDR1 SEHNR, CDR2 FQNEAQ (reference sequence). Trimming took 2 bases from V and 8 from J, leaving 16 bases between them. CDR3 size: 16 residues. CDR3 nucleotides: TGTGCCAGCAGCTTATGGGGGCTCAAGCGTGATTCACCCCTCCACTTT. This sequence encodes CASSLWGLKRDSPLHF.

The rearrangement uses TRBV6-5 and TRBJ2-1; D is unclear. This CDR3 is 13 amino acids long. The germline gives CDR1 MNHEY, CDR2 SVGAGI. Trimming took 0 bases from V and 10 from J, leaving 10 bases between them. CDR3: CASSYSKGGEQFF. The CDR3 region has the DNA TGTGCCAGCAGTTACTCGAAAGGCGGCGAGCAGTTCTTC.

The chain is built from TRBV28 and TRBJ2-1, with 8 bases aligning to TRBD1. Germline V lookup: CDR1 MDHEN, CDR2 SYDVKM. Trimming cost V 5 bases and J 1 base; bases outside gene matches: 7. The CDR3 totals 16 residues. The CDR3 region is CASSTPQGASYNEQFF. CDR3 coding DNA: TGTGCCAGCAGTACCCCCCAGGGGGCGTCCTACAATGAGCAGTTCTTC. The entire variable domain, with the rest obtained from reference TRBV28 and TRBJ2-1, is as follows: DVKVTQSSRYLVKRTGEKVFLECVQDMDHENMFWYRQDPGLGLRLIYFSYDVKMKEKGDIPEGYSVSREKKERFSLILESASTNQTSMYLCASSTPQGASYNEQFFGPGTRLTVL.

The V and J genes are TRBV3-1 (or the pseudogene TRBV3-2) and TRBJ1-1, with 8 bases lining up with TRBD1. The CDR3 length is 16 residues. V lost 0 bases and J lost 1; bases outside the gene matches: 4. The germline V gene has CDR1 LGHDT and CDR2 YNNKEL (reference sequence). CDR3 sequence reads: CASSQDLGTGNTEAFF. The CDR3, as DNA: TGTGCCAGCAGCCAAGATCTGGGGACAGGGAACACTGAAGCTTTCTTT.

The chain has TRBV30 and TRBJ2-7, with no clear D. The CDR3 totals 13 residues. V gave up 7 bases and J gave up 2 bases, with 15 bases separating them. From germline, CDR1 is GTSNPN and CDR2 SVGIG (reference sequence). In DNA, the CDR3 is TGTGCCTTGGGCACCGGGCCCCCCTACGAGCAGTACTTC. Its protein is CALGTGPPYEQYF.

The chain carries TRBV5-6 and TRBJ1-6; D remains ambiguous. Trimming took 0 bases from V and 11 from J, leaving 15 bases between them. Germline-derived CDR1 and CDR2 are SGHDT and YYEEEE. This CDR3 contains 15 residues. This CDR3 is CASSLGSGKLTPLHF. Here the CDR3 DNA reads TGTGCCAGCAGCTTGGGGTCGGGGAAATTAACACCCCTCCACTTT.

This clone was observed a handful of times. The chain couples TRBV5-6 to TRBJ1-4; D is unclear. The length of the CDR3 is 16 residues. CDR1 and CDR2 (germline): SGHDT, YYEEEE. V was pared by 0 bases and J by 0 bases, with 9 bases between. CDR3 protein: CASSLGPYATNEKLFF. The CDR3 coding sequence is TGTGCCAGCAGCTTGGGCCCTTACGCAACTAATGAAAAACTGTTTTTT.

The chain has TRBV7-9 and TRBJ1-6, with no clear D. With 5 bases removed from V and 15 bases from J, the gap between germline ends came to 23 bases. From germline, CDR1 is SEHNR and CDR2 FQNEAQ (reference sequence). The CDR3 runs to 15 residues. Here the CDR3 reads CASSLSRGPHLNLHF. In nucleotides, the CDR3 is TGTGCCAGCAGCCTCAGTCGAGGTCCCCATTTGAACCTCCACTTT.

The V call is TRBV7-2, the J call TRBJ2-1; the D gene is possibly TRBD1 (5 bases). This CDR3 region has 14 residues. Germline V gene data show CDR1 as SGHTA and CDR2 as FQGNSA. Between the trimmed V and J ends, which lost 5 bases and 9 bases, there was a span of 17 bases. DNA for the CDR3: TGTGCCAGCAGCATGCTAGGAAGGGGCGGTGAGCAGTTCTTC. It yields the protein CASSMLGRGGEQFF.

V is TRBV19 and J is TRBJ1-4; D possibly corresponds to TRBD1 (5 bases). The CDR3 length is 13 residues. Trimming took off 5 bases at V and 6 bases at J, with 10 bases between the two ends. Per the germline V gene, CDR1 is LNHDA and CDR2 is SQIVND (reference sequence). This CDR3 reads CASSPGGDEKLFF. The CDR3 DNA is TGTGCCAGTAGTCCCGGGGGGGATGAAAAACTGTTTTTT.

The chain couples TRBV7-8 to TRBJ1-6, with D possibly being TRBD1 (5 bases). Trimming pared 4 bases from V and 10 bases from J, leaving 17 bases between. Germline values: CDR1 SGHVS, CDR2 FQNEAQ. This CDR3 contains 15 residues. The CDR3 DNA follows: TGTGCCAGCAGCTCCTCCGGGACGGAGGTATCACCCCTCCACTTT. This translates into CASSSSGTEVSPLHF. Combining the CDR3 with reference TRBV7-8 and TRBJ1-6 gives the whole variable domain GAGVSQSPRYKVAKRGQDVALRCDPISGHVSLFWYQQALGQGPEFLTYFQNEAQLDKSGLPSDRFFAERPEGSVSTLKIQRTQQEDSAVYLCASSSSGTEVSPLHFGNGTRLTVT.

V usage is TRBV4-2 and J usage is TRBJ1-2; possible D gene TRBD1, 5 bases. V lost 6 bases to trimming and J lost 0 bases, with 8 bases between them. Germline V CDR1 and CDR2: LGHNA, YNFKEQ. This CDR3 is built from 13 residues. CDR3 loop: CASSTGPNYGYTF. The CDR3 nucleotides are TGTGCCAGCAGTACAGGACCTAACTATGGCTACACCTTC.

The gene calls are TRBV30 and TRBJ1-6; D gene ambiguous. V was cut by 2 bases and J by 0 bases, with 8 bases left in between. Germline CDR1 GTSNPN, CDR2 SVGIG (reference sequence). The CDR3 is 15 residues long. The DNA of the CDR3 is TGTGCCTGGAGTACCTTAAGCTCCTATAATTCACCCCTCCACTTT. It is translated as CAWSTLSSYNSPLHF.

The J gene is TRBJ1-6, the V gene TRBV3-1 (or the pseudogene TRBV3-2), with D unresolved. The CDR3 is 16 residues long. From germline, CDR1 is LGHDT and CDR2 YNNKEL (reference sequence). Deletions cut 2 bases from V and 8 bases from J, with 16 bases between. The CDR3 region is CASSQFRWQRDSPLHF. The CDR3 DNA reads TGTGCCAGCAGCCAATTTAGATGGCAGAGGGATTCACCCCTCCACTTT.

The chain couples TRBV7-9 to TRBJ2-7; maybe TRBD2 (5 bases). The CDR3 spans 11 residues. Germline V gene data show CDR1 as SEHNR and CDR2 as FQNEAQ (reference sequence). Trimming took 3 bases from V and 9 from J, leaving 9 bases between them. CDR3 DNA sequence: TGTGCCAGCAGCTTTCCCGCGGGGCAGTACTTC. It yields the protein CASSFPAGQYF.

The J gene is TRBJ2-2, the V gene TRBV5-1, with no clear D. Trimming removed 4 bases from V and 4 bases from J, with 11 bases in between. Germline V CDR1 and CDR2: SGHRS, YFSETQ. This CDR3 is 14 amino acids long. The CDR3 reads CASSQPYSTGELFF. CDR3 nucleotide sequence: TGCGCCAGCAGCCAGCCCTACAGCACCGGGGAGCTGTTTTTT.

The chain is built from TRBV5-1 and TRBJ1-2; TRBD1 matches at 11 bases. The CDR3 loop spans 17 amino acids. Germline CDR1 and CDR2: SGHRS and YFSETQ. After removal of 2 bases from V and 2 bases from J, the junction contained 8 bases not matched to a gene. The CDR3 coding sequence is TGCGCCAGCAGCTTTATTCCGGGACAGGGGGACAACTATGGCTACACCTTC. This codes for CASSFIPGQGDNYGYTF.

The J gene is TRBJ2-2, the V gene TRBV5-1; 9 bases are a match to TRBD1. The CDR3 consists of 16 residues. The ends lost 3 bases at V and 7 bases at J; junction bases unmatched: 10. Germline V gene sequence: CDR1 SGHRS, CDR2 YFSETQ. The CDR3 region is CASSWDGTGIGGELFF. Written as DNA, the CDR3 is TGCGCCAGCAGCTGGGACGGGACAGGGATCGGCGGGGAGCTGTTTTTT.

The gene calls are TRBV6-5 and TRBJ1-1; 9 positions agree with TRBD1. Germline values: CDR1 MNHEY, CDR2 SVGAGI. Trimming removed 6 bases from V and 3 bases from J; junction bases left unmatched: 5. The CDR3 sequence is 14 residues long. The CDR3 loop is CASRLTGGDTEAFF. CDR3 nucleotide sequence: TGTGCCAGCAGGCTAACAGGGGGCGACACTGAAGCTTTCTTT.

The J gene is TRBJ1-3, the V gene TRBV6-1, with D possibly matching TRBD1 (6 bases). The CDR3 spans 15 residues. Germline values: CDR1 MNHNS, CDR2 SASEGT. The germline V and J ends were trimmed by 1 base and 0 bases, with 7 bases remaining between them. The CDR3 loop reads CASSEEGVSGNTIYF. In DNA, the CDR3 is TGTGCCAGCAGTGAAGAGGGGGTCTCTGGAAACACCATATATTTT.

The chain joins TRBV5-5 to TRBJ1-4, with unresolved D. The CDR3 has 18 amino acids. The V end was cut by 4 bases, the J end by 0 bases, with 19 bases between. Germline V CDR1 and CDR2: SGHKS, YYEKEE (reference sequence). This chain's CDR3 is CASSKGSELLATNEKLFF. In nucleotides, the CDR3 is TGTGCCAGCAGCAAAGGTTCGGAACTTTTAGCAACTAATGAAAAACTGTTTTTT.

The gene calls are TRBV7-6 and TRBJ2-1; D is ambiguous. The V gene's germline CDR1 is SGHVS and CDR2 FNYEAQ. The CDR3 has 16 residues. The V end was cut by 1 base, the J end by 5 bases, with 15 bases between. The CDR3 sequence: CASSLEGWGTNNEQFF. The DNA of the CDR3 is TGTGCCAGCAGCTTAGAAGGTTGGGGAACAAACAATGAGCAGTTCTTC.

V is TRBV7-9 and J is TRBJ1-6; TRBD1 matches at 9 bases. Per the germline V gene, CDR1 is SEHNR and CDR2 is FQNEAQ (reference sequence). The J segment lost 9 bases and the V segment lost 7 bases, leaving 4 bases of the junction unmatched. The CDR3 has 13 amino acids. This CDR3 reads CASTGTGFSPLHF. CDR3 nucleotides: TGTGCCAGCACAGGGACAGGGTTTTCACCCCTCCACTTT.